This entry lists 19 T cell receptor beta chains sequenced from one sample in a study of cytomegalovirus exposure and HLA in healthy donors. PCR amplification relied on 60 Vbeta primers (plus 13 Jbeta primers). Clones were sequenced by immunoSEQ multiplex PCR, and TCRdb holds only the in-frame ones, with some missing. The sample yields under 200,000 clones, about 80% seen once. Sequenced input: PBMCs. Receptor source: a man younger than 40 in good health and CMV-seronegative.

This chain connects TRBV6-6 to TRBJ2-5; TRBD1 matches at 12 bases. The DNA end favors TRBJ2-7, so the J call may be wrong. Germline V gene lookup returns CDR1 MNHNY and CDR2 SVGAGI (reference sequence). The CDR3 length is 14 residues. DNA of the CDR3: TGTGCCAGCAGCCTGGGACAGGGGGCATCCGAGCAGTACTTC. It encodes CASSLGQGASEQYF.

This clone has more than one count but fewer than ten. The CDR3 coding sequence is TGTGCCAGCAGCTTAGGTCTTTCTGGGGGGACTTCTGGAAACACCATATATTTT. Its protein product is CASSLGLSGGTSGNTIYF. The rearrangement uses TRBV7-9 and TRBJ1-3; a weak D match, TRBD1 (5 bases). The CDR3 loop spans 18 amino acids. Germline loops: CDR1 SEHNR, CDR2 FQNEAQ (reference sequence). Trimming cost V 1 base and J 1 base, with 17 bases left between them.

The rearrangement uses TRBV10-1 and TRBJ2-7; D is possibly TRBD2 (5 bases). Germline V gene data show CDR1 as WNHNN and CDR2 as SYGVQD (reference sequence). CDR3 size: 14 residues. V was cut by 5 bases and J by 5 bases, with 16 bases left in between. CDR3 DNA: TGCGCCAGCAGTACGGGGTCCATTACCCACGAGCAGTACTTC. Amino acid sequence: CASSTGSITHEQYF.

The rearrangement links TRBV4-3 to TRBJ2-6; maybe TRBD2 (6 bases). CDR3 size: 20 residues. Germline V gene data show CDR1 as LGHNA and CDR2 as YSLEER. V dropped 0 bases and J dropped 1 base, with 19 bases sitting between them. CDR3 protein: CASSQDSSGRPLSGANVLTF. CDR3 DNA sequence: TGCGCCAGCAGCCAAGACTCGTCGGGGAGGCCACTATCTGGGGCCAACGTCCTGACTTTC.

This clone was recorded at least ten times. The chain couples TRBV6-5 to TRBJ1-5; D not resolved. The germline CDR1 and CDR2 sequences are MNHEY and SVGAGI. Trimming cost V 6 bases and J 0 bases, with 12 bases left between them. The CDR3 consists of 15 residues. The CDR3 region is CASSPGGHSNQPQHF. Written as DNA, the CDR3 is TGTGCCAGCAGCCCGGGAGGGCATAGCAATCAGCCCCAGCATTTT.

This clone was recorded once. This chain uses TRBV7-9 with TRBJ1-1; TRBD1 might be the D (5 bases). The V end lost 1 base, the J end lost 11 bases, and 14 bases lay between the germline ends. Germline V CDR1 and CDR2: SEHNR, FQNEAQ (reference sequence). This CDR3 spans 13 amino acids. Written as DNA, the CDR3 is TGTGCCAGCAGCTTAGATAGCGGGGGGAATGCTTTCTTT. As protein: CASSLDSGGNAFF.

This CDR3 is CASSLGDRVKAKNIQYF. The CDR3 region has the DNA TGTGCCAGCAGCTTGGGGGACAGGGTAAAAGCCAAAAACATTCAGTACTTC. The chain employs TRBV13 and TRBJ2-4; 9 nucleotides align to TRBD1. The CDR3 contains 17 residues. The V gene end was trimmed by 3 bases and the J gene end by 0 bases; junction bases not matched to a gene: 6. Germline lookup yields CDR1 PRHDT and CDR2 FYEKMQ (reference sequence).

This clone appeared a single time. The chain couples TRBV9 to TRBJ2-5; D might be TRBD1 (6 bases). This CDR3 region has 14 residues. In germline, CDR1 is SGDLS, CDR2 YYNGEE. Trimming pared 6 bases from V and 3 bases from J, leaving 15 bases between. The CDR3 reads CASNRDGREETQYF. In DNA form, the CDR3 reads TGTGCCAGCAACAGGGACGGCCGAGAAGAGACCCAGTACTTC.

The CDR3 protein is CASGESSGNTIYF. The DNA of the CDR3 is TGTGCTAGTGGGGAGAGCTCTGGAAACACCATATATTTT. The chain is built from TRBV12-5 and TRBJ1-3, with D unresolved. V was trimmed by 6 bases and J by 0 bases, leaving 6 bases between them. The CDR3 extends over 13 amino acids. The germline CDR1 and CDR2 sequences are LGHNT and FRNRAP. Full variable domain (remainder filled in from reference TRBV12-5 and TRBJ1-3): DARVTQTPRHKVTEMGQEVTMRCQPILGHNTVFWYRQTMMQGLELLAYFRNRAPLDDSGMPKDRFSAEMPDATLATLKIQPSEPRDSAVYFCASGESSGNTIYFGEGSWLTVV.

The chain recombines TRBV30 with TRBJ2-5; 10 bases agree with TRBD2. The germline CDR1 and CDR2 sequences are GTSNPN and SVGIG (reference sequence). There are 14 residues in the CDR3. V lost 2 bases to trimming and J lost 4 bases; unmatched junction nucleotides: 4. Here the CDR3 DNA reads TGTGCCTGGAGTCCTAGCGGGAGCCCAGAGACCCAGTACTTC. Protein sequence: CAWSPSGSPETQYF.

The CDR3 DNA reads as TGTGCCAGCAGTTTTATCCGGGGCCAAGAGACCCAGTACTTC. This translates into CASSFIRGQETQYF. The chain is built from TRBV28 and TRBJ2-5, with D possibly TRBD2 on 5 matching bases. The germline V gene encodes CDR1 MDHEN and CDR2 SYDVKM. The CDR3 is 14 residues long. The V end was cut by 3 bases, the J end by 1 base, with 9 bases between.

This clone occurred a few times. CDR3 loop: CASSNQGNNEQFF. The CDR3 DNA follows: TGTGCCAGCAGCAACCAGGGTAACAATGAGCAGTTCTTC. The chain is built from TRBV6-6 and TRBJ2-1; tentatively, D is TRBD1 (5 bases). The V end lost 6 bases, the J end lost 5 bases, and 11 bases lay between the germline ends. The CDR3 spans 13 residues. Germline CDR1 and CDR2: MNHNY and SVGAGI (reference sequence).

The chain has TRBV29-1 and TRBJ2-7; D gene unclear. This CDR3 comprises 13 residues. Between the trimmed V and J ends, which lost 0 bases and 3 bases, there was a span of 9 bases. Germline lookup yields CDR1 SQVTM and CDR2 ANQGSEA. The CDR3 sequence is CSVEDSSIYEQYF. The CDR3 region has the DNA TGCAGCGTTGAAGACAGTTCGATCTACGAGCAGTACTTC.

Concerning this clone: The identical CDR3 is also encoded by other nucleotide sequences in the sample. The chain carries TRBV18 and TRBJ1-4, with 7 nucleotides matching TRBD1. This CDR3 is built from 16 residues. Germline V CDR1 and CDR2: KGHSH, LQKENI. J lost 0 bases, V lost 3 bases, and 4 bases had no gene match. The CDR3 nucleotides read TGTGCCAGCTCACCGGGACAGCCAGCAACTAATGAAAAACTGTTTTTT. Protein sequence: CASSPGQPATNEKLFF. The complete variable domain, with remaining parts taken from reference TRBV18 and TRBJ1-4, reads NAGVMQNPRHLVRRRGQEARLRCSPMKGHSHVYWYRQLPEEGLKFMVYLQKENIIDESGMPKERFSAEFPKEGPSILRIQQVVRGDSAAYFCASSPGQPATNEKLFFGSGTQLSVL.

This clone was counted a single time. The V gene is TRBV27, the J gene TRBJ2-3, with 9 bases matching TRBD1. Germline-derived CDR1 and CDR2 are MNHEY and SMNVEV (reference sequence). The CDR3 covers 14 residues. V shed 5 bases, J shed 6 bases, and the junction held 6 bases outside the gene matches. For the CDR3, the DNA is TGTGCCAGCAGTCTAGGACAGGGGAGGGATACGCAGTATTTT. This codes for CASSLGQGRDTQYF.

The rearrangement uses TRBV7-2 and TRBJ2-3; 8 bases are a match to TRBD1. CDR1 is SGHTA and CDR2 is FQGNSA in the germline V gene. Trimming at V came to 6 bases and at J to 6 bases, leaving 5 bases not matched to a gene. This CDR3 spans 13 amino acids. CDR3 nucleotides: TGTGCCAGCAGGGGGACAGGCGCCGATACGCAGTATTTT. Translating gives CASRGTGADTQYF.

The chain links TRBV5-6 to TRBJ2-7; TRBD1 matches at 9 bases. The junction had 3 bases not matched to a gene; V was cut back by 4 bases and J by 1 base. This CDR3 region has 14 residues. CDR1 is SGHDT and CDR2 is YYEEEE in the germline V gene. CDR3 in DNA: TGTGCCAGCAGCCCGGGACAGGGATCCTACGAGCAGTACTTC. This encodes CASSPGQGSYEQYF.

The V gene is TRBV2, the J gene TRBJ2-7; D unresolved. Trimming took 1 base from V and 13 from J, leaving 11 bases between them. CDR3 length equals 11 residues. CDR1 and CDR2 from the germline V gene are SNHLY and FYNNEI. CDR3 loop: CASSEGLVTYF. CDR3 nucleotides: TGTGCCAGCAGTGAAGGACTGGTCACATACTTC.

This chain joins TRBV27 and TRBJ2-1, with 8 bases lining up with TRBD2. The CDR3 spans 15 residues. Trimming removed 7 bases from V and 3 bases from J; junction bases left unmatched: 8. Germline V gene sequence: CDR1 MNHEY, CDR2 SMNVEV (reference sequence). CDR3 in amino acids: CASMGEAGDYNEQFF. CDR3 bases: TGTGCCAGCATGGGGGAAGCGGGGGACTACAATGAGCAGTTCTTC.